This T cell receptor beta chain was sequenced in a study of OX40 agonist ivuxolimab in advanced cancers. For the study at large: Patients received ivuxolimab, an agonistic anti-OX40 (CD134) antibody. Study-wide points: CD8+ T cells were the subset that, on average, had more expanded clones than CD4+.

As to this clone: What it recognizes is unknown.

The CDR3 loop spans 17 amino acids. V lost 2 bases and J lost 4; bases outside the gene matches: 10. Germline CDR1 SGHRS, CDR2 YFSETQ. TCRdb keeps only in-frame clones here, not all; method: immunoSEQ multiplex PCR. Altogether tens of thousands of clones are present, roughly 85% being singletons, with the ten largest covering about 11%. Sequencing used CD4+ or CD8+ T cells sorted from blood, obtained in a trial of the OX40 agonist ivuxolimab. The origin of this receptor is an adult with an advanced solid tumor such as melanoma, head and neck, liver or kidney cancer. The V gene is TRBV5-1, the J gene TRBJ2-1, with 9 bases that match TRBD2. The CDR3 loop reads CASSFAGGPPQYNEQFF. The CDR3 region has the DNA TGCGCCAGCAGCTTTGCGGGAGGGCCCCCTCAATACAATGAGCAGTTCTTC.